The rows below give T cell receptor beta chains drawn from one sample of a study of shared clonotypes between healthy human individuals. Method: immunoSEQ multiplex PCR; TCRdb's copy keeps in-frame clones and lacks some. This sample has about 2,500,000 clones, with 85% to 95% found just once. The sample consisted of naive CD4+ T cells sorted from blood. The receptors shown here come from a man younger than 35 in good health. CDR3s include the opening cysteine and the closing phenylalanine or tryptophan. The D gene is left open where the match is weak. Only part of the rows carry a size: once, few, many, or a class if the clone is expanded.

>.|TRBV7-9|.
CASSFGPTVGSPLHF
>.|TRBV6-8|.
CASSYSGVRIYEQYF
>TRBD1|TRBV7-9|once
CASSLWTGTGNTIYF
>TRBD1|TRBV28|.
CASSLYRGEGTYEQYF
>.|TRBV28|.
CASIRRGAGSIFLHYGYTF
>.|TRBV4-1|.
CASSQRGNTEAFF
>.|TRBV2|.
CASSNRPHTDTQYF
>.|TRBV28|.
CASSSGDLETQYF
>.|TRBV5-1|.
CASSLASGFVIGELFF
>.|TRBV19|.
CASSDDIRGIEAFF
>.|TRBV7-6|.
CASSLSAGGGNQPQHF
>.|TRBV9|.
CASSVAGGGPEDTQYF
>.|TRBV11-2|.
CASSLGWLGDGYTF
>TRBD2|TRBV28|.
CASSLFPGGPEETQYF
>TRBD1|TRBV7-2|.
CASSLTGDHGYTF
>.|TRBV7-2|.
CASRIDAGSTDTQYF
>TRBD1|TRBV5-4|.
CASSRGQSNEQYF
>.|TRBV14|.
CASSHLQGGYEQYF
>TRBD2|TRBV9|.
CASSVVSGGYNEQFF
>.|TRBV6-5|few
CASTPTAGAGEKLFF
>TRBD1|TRBV19|.
CASSLEGAGTNEKLFF
>TRBD1|TRBV19|.
CASTLLGQGNTEAFF